This section outlines one T cell receptor (beta chain) sequence together with its context. Its specificity is not known. This sample is drawn from a study of OX40 agonist ivuxolimab in advanced cancers. In the study overall: Ivuxolimab doses were 0.01, 0.1, 0.3, 1.5, 3 or 10 mg/kg every 2 weeks. Allowance was made for prior anti-PD-1, anti-PD-L1 or anti-CTLA-4 therapy, and roughly 40% had some.

Generated by immunoSEQ multiplex PCR, the TCRdb table keeps only in-frame clones and is missing some. Of approximately 63,000 clones in the sample, roughly 85% are singletons; the top ten hold roughly 1.2%. Deletions cut 5 bases from V and 2 bases from J, with 12 bases between. CDR1 ENHRY and CDR2 SYGVKD come from the germline V gene. The CDR3 length is 14 residues. Findings of the study overall: Expanded clones were, on average, more numerous among CD8+ T cells than CD4+.

The V and J genes are TRBV10-3 and TRBJ1-1, with TRBD1 as a possible D gene (6 bases). The source is an adult with an advanced solid tumor such as melanoma, head and neck, liver or kidney cancer. The sequencing used CD4+ or CD8+ T cells sorted from blood, collected in a trial of the OX40 agonist ivuxolimab. In DNA, the CDR3 is TGTGCCATCAGTCTGGACAGAGGAAACACTGAAGCTTTCTTT. Its translation is CAISLDRGNTEAFF.